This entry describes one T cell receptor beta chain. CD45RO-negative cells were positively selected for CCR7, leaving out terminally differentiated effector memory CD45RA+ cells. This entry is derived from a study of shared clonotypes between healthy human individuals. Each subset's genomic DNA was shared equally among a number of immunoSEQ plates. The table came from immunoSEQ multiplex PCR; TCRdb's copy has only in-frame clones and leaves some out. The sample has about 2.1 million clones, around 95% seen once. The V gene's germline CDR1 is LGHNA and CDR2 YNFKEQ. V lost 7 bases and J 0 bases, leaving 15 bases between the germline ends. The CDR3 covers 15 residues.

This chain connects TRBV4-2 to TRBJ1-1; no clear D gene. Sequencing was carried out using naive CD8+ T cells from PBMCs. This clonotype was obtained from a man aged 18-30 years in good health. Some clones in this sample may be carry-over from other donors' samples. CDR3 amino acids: CASTETRSLNTEAFF. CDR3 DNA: TGTGCCAGCACGGAGACGAGGTCTTTGAACACTGAAGCTTTCTTT.